The T cell receptor beta chain under discussion was sequenced for a study of regulatory T cells in long-lasting Graves disease. Findings and limits, study-wide: Gene preferences differed: TRBV28, TRBJ1-2, TRBJ2-5 in persistent cases. In persistent patients, shared public clonotypes (2,741) outnumbered those in new patients (roughly 1,000).

Concerning this clonotype: Its target is not known.

Extracted RNA from PBMCs served as the source of the TCR library. From the reads, TCRdb called clonotypes with MiXCR, one entry per CDR3 protein. The table records several hundred distinct CDR3 sequences, about nine tenths of them present only once. Germline V gene sequence: CDR1 SGHRS, CDR2 YFSETQ. J lost 0 bases, V lost 0 bases, and 1 base had no gene match. The CDR3 has 15 residues. Source: peripheral blood mononuclear cells (PBMCs), taken with antithyroid drug treatment, in newly diagnosed or persistent Graves disease (not recorded which). This receptor was taken from a man aged 18-30 years with Graves disease. V is TRBV5-1 and J is TRBJ2-7; 9 nucleotides align to TRBD2. The CDR3 region is CASSLDSGSSYEQYF. CDR3 DNA sequence: TGCGCCAGCAGCTTGGATAGCGGGAGCTCCTACGAGCAGTACTTC.